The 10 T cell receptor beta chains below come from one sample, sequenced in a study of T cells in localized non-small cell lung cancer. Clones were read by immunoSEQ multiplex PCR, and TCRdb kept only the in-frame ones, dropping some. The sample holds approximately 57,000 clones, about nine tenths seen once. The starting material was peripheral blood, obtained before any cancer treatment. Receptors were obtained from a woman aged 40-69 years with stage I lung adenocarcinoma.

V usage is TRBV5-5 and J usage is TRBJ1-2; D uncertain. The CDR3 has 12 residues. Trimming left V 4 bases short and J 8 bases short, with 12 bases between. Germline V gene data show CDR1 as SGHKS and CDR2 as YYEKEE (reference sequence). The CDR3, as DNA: TGTGCCAGCAGCCCGACTCGGGAGGGCTACACCTTC. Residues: CASSPTREGYTF.

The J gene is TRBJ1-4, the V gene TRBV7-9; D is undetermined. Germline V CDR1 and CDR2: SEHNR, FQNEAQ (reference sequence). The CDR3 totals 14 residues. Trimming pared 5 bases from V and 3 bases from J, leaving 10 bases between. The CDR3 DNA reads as TGTGCCAGCAGCCCAGGCTCGGCTAATGAAAAACTGTTTTTT. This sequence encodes CASSPGSANEKLFF.

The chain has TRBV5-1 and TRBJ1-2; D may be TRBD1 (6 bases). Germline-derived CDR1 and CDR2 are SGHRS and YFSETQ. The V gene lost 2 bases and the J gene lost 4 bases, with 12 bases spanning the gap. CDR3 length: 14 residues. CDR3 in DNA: TGCGCCAGCAGCTTCCTATTACAGGGCTATGGCTACACCTTC. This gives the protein CASSFLLQGYGYTF.

The CDR3 region is CASSLPSGLVGEQYF. DNA of the CDR3: TGTGCCAGCAGTTTACCCTCGGGACTGGTGGGCGAGCAGTACTTC. This rearrangement joins TRBV13 to TRBJ2-7; possible D gene TRBD2, 6 bases. CDR1 and CDR2 from the germline V gene are PRHDT and FYEKMQ (reference sequence). The CDR3 length is 15 residues. Trimming shortened V by 6 bases and J by 6 bases, and 21 bases separated the two germline ends.

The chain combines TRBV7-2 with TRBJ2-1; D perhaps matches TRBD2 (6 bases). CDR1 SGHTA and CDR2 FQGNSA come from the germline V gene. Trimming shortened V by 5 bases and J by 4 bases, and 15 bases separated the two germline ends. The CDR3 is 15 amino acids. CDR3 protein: CASSPSTSPYNEQFF. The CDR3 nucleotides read TGTGCCAGCAGCCCCTCGACTAGTCCGTACAATGAGCAGTTCTTC. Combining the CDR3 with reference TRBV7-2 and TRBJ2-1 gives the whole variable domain GAGVSQSPSNKVTEKGKDVELRCDPISGHTALYWYRQSLGQGLEFLIYFQGNSAPDKSGLPSDRFSAERTGGSVSTLTIQRTQQEDSAVYLCASSPSTSPYNEQFFGPGTRLTVL.

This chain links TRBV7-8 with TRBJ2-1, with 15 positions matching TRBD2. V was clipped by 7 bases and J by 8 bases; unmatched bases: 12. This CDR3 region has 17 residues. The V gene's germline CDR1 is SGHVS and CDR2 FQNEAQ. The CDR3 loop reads CASNPRTSGGAEDEQFF. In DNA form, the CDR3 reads TGTGCCAGCAACCCTAGGACTAGCGGGGGGGCGGAGGATGAGCAGTTCTTC.

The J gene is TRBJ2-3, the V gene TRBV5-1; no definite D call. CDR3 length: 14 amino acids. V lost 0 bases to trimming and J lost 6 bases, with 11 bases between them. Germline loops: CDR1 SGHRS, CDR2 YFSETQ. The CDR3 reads CASSLGSARDTQYF. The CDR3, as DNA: TGCGCCAGCAGCTTGGGATCGGCCAGGGATACGCAGTATTTT.

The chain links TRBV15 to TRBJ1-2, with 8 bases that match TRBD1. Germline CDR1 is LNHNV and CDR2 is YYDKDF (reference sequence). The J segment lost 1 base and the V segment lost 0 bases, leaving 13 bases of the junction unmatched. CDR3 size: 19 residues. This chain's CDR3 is CATSRDRFPTGELNYGYTF. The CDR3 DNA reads TGTGCCACCAGCAGAGATAGATTTCCGACAGGGGAGCTTAACTATGGCTACACCTTC.

CDR3 residues: CASSFGGPGANVLTF. Written as DNA, the CDR3 is TGTGCCAGCTCCTTTGGGGGGCCTGGGGCCAACGTCCTGACTTTC. This chain uses TRBV28 with TRBJ2-6; the D gene could be TRBD1 or TRBD2 (6 bases each). V shed 8 bases and J shed 2 bases, with 13 bases lying between them. CDR1 and CDR2 from the germline V gene are MDHEN and SYDVKM. The CDR3 is 15 residues long.

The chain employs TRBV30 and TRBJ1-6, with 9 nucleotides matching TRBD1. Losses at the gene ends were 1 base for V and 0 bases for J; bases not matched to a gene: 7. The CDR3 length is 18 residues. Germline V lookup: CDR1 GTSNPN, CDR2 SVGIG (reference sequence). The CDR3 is CAWSADRGVGSYNSPLHF. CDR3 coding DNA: TGTGCCTGGAGTGCGGACAGGGGAGTTGGCTCCTATAATTCACCCCTCCACTTT.